This entry features one TCR beta chain sequence. This sample was included in a study of CD8 T cells in Susac syndrome. An input of roughly 0.5 to 1 ug of RNA was subjected to reverse transcription using random hexamers. One entry per CDR3 protein, called by TCRdb with MiXCR from the immunoSEQ multiplex PCR reads. There are more than 95,000 distinct CDR3 sequences in the sample; over 90% occur only once, and roughly 0.3% lies in the top ten. Germline values: CDR1 GTSNPN, CDR2 SVGIG (reference sequence). The CDR3 is 15 amino acids. The germline V and J ends were trimmed by 3 bases and 0 bases, with 12 bases remaining between them.

The specimen was CD8+ T cells from PBMCs. The chain links TRBV30 to TRBJ2-1; D is unclear. The origin of this receptor is a human donor with multiple sclerosis. The CDR3 here is CAWRVYQSSYNEQFF. DNA for the CDR3: TGTGCCTGGAGGGTATACCAGAGCTCCTACAATGAGCAGTTCTTC.